This T cell receptor beta chain is from a study of T cell responses to AZD1222 COVID-19 vaccine. General study points: The repertoires were collected only after the peak T cell response. Along spike, vaccine-associated CD4 TCRs were found throughout, with dominance at 160-218 and 743-854. AZD1222 recipients seropositive at baseline numbered only five to seven.

The ends lost 5 bases at V and 3 bases at J; junction bases unmatched: 6. The CDR3 contains 15 residues. Germline CDR1 is SGHNT and CDR2 is YYREEE (reference sequence). Note on this clone: No antigen is known for it.

Sequencing was performed with immunoSEQ multiplex PCR; in TCRdb, only in-frame clones are kept and a portion is missing. The sample shows about 120,000 clones, 92% of them seen only once. The TCR was taken from an adult in good health. The chain is built from TRBV5-4 and TRBJ2-1, with 9 bases matching TRBD1. Sample: peripheral blood, taken on day 0 of AZD1222 vaccination. DNA of the CDR3: TGTGCCAGCAGGCCGGGACAGGGATTCTACAATGAGCAGTTCTTC. Its protein is CASRPGQGFYNEQFF.